A selection of T cell receptor beta chains follows, all from one sample in a study of cytomegalovirus exposure and HLA in healthy donors. TCRdb's table, derived via immunoSEQ multiplex PCR, lists solely in-frame clones and lacks some. The sample has around 100,000 clones; about 80% are singletons. Source material: PBMCs. The receptors derive from a female donor in good health and CMV-seropositive. Both conserved end residues are part of each CDR3. A D gene is named only where the DNA matches it firmly. Clone size appears in some rows only: once, few, many, or a class for an expanded clone.

>TRBD2|.|TRBV28|TRBJ2-7
CASSFPWSSGRAVTYEQYF
TGTGCCAGCAGTTTCCCGTGGTCTAGCGGGAGGGCCGTGACCTACGAGCAGTACTTC
>TRBD2|.|TRBV6-1|TRBJ2-3
CACVAGDTDTQYF
TGTGCATGCGTAGCGGGAGACACAGATACGCAGTATTTT
>.|.|TRBV2|TRBJ1-2
CASILSSYGYTF
TGTGCCAGCATCCTGAGCTCCTATGGCTACACCTTC
>TRBD2|once|TRBV5-1|TRBJ2-3
CASSLGTSGTDTQYF
TGCGCCAGCAGCTTGGGGACTAGCGGTACAGATACGCAGTATTTT
>.|once|TRBV5-1|TRBJ2-5
CASSLIPGPQETQYF
TGCGCCAGCAGCTTGATACCGGGTCCACAAGAGACCCAGTACTTC
>.|.|TRBV15|TRBJ1-5
CATSIEGTSNQPQHF
TGTGCCACCAGCATAGAGGGGACTAGCAACCAGCCCCAGCATTTT
>TRBD1|once|TRBV2|TRBJ1-4
CASLPGQGVRKLFF
TGTGCCAGTCTCCCGGGACAGGGCGTCAGAAAACTGTTTTTT
>.|.|TRBV6-5|TRBJ1-1
CASSYEGNTEAFF
TGTGCCAGCAGTTACGAGGGGAACACTGAAGCTTTCTTT
>TRBD1|.|TRBV2|TRBJ1-1
CASFQDRDTEAFF
TGTGCCAGCTTTCAGGACAGGGACACTGAAGCTTTCTTT
>.|.|TRBV5-4|TRBJ1-1
CASSSTVMNTEAFF
TGTGCCAGCAGCTCGACTGTTATGAACACTGAAGCTTTCTTT
>TRBD1|.|TRBV19|TRBJ1-2
CASSPSWTGDFGYTF
TGTGCCAGTAGTCCCTCATGGACAGGGGACTTTGGCTACACCTTC
>.|.|TRBV28|TRBJ2-7
CASSLMTDFEDEQYF
TGTGCCAGCAGTTTGATGACGGACTTCGAGGACGAGCAGTACTTC
>TRBD2|.|TRBV9|TRBJ2-1
CASSVGTSGYNEQFF
TGTGCCAGCAGCGTAGGGACTAGCGGTTACAATGAGCAGTTCTTC
>.|.|TRBV19|TRBJ2-7
CASSTARFREQYF
TGTGCCAGTTCTACCGCCAGGTTTAGGGAGCAGTACTTC
>.|.|TRBV5-1|TRBJ2-1
CASSEDSNEQFF
TGCGCCAGCAGCGAGGACAGTAATGAGCAGTTCTTC
>TRBD2|.|TRBV15|TRBJ2-2
CATSRDSGGLSTGELFF
TGTGCCACCAGCAGAGATTCGGGGGGTTTGAGCACCGGGGAGCTGTTTTTT
>.|.|TRBV5-4|TRBJ1-1
CASSLKNEAFF
TGTGCCAGCAGCCTAAAAAATGAAGCTTTCTTT
>.|.|TRBV6-1|TRBJ1-6
CASRVRGNNSPLHF
TGTGCCAGCAGGGTTCGGGGTAATAATTCACCCCTCCACTTT
>TRBD1|.|TRBV18|TRBJ1-1
CASSTRGLNTEAFF
TGTGCCAGCTCAACCAGGGGGCTGAACACTGAAGCTTTCTTT
>.|.|TRBV19|TRBJ1-2
CASNKGRGSNGYTF
TGTGCCAGTAATAAGGGAAGGGGTTCGAATGGCTACACCTTC
>.|.|TRBV27|TRBJ1-2
CASSSGNGYTF
TGTGCCAGCAGCTCAGGGAACGGCTACACCTTC
>TRBD2|.|TRBV25-1|TRBJ2-1
CASSDPSGTNNEQFF
TGTGCCAGCAGTGATCCTAGCGGGACCAACAATGAGCAGTTCTTC
>TRBD2|few|TRBV7-9|TRBJ2-5
CASSLARREETQYF
TGTGCCAGCAGCTTAGCGAGGCGGGAGGAGACCCAGTACTTC
>.|.|TRBV30|TRBJ2-3
CAWSGGAGGTDTQYF
TGTGCCTGGAGTGGGGGGGCGGGGGGCACAGATACGCAGTATTTT
>TRBD2|.|TRBV10-3|TRBJ2-1
CAISTGGSYNEQFF
TGTGCCATCTCCACGGGGGGTTCCTACAATGAGCAGTTCTTC
>TRBD1|.|TRBV7-9|TRBJ1-2
CASSLGLERQGKKGYTF
TGTGCCAGCAGCTTAGGCCTGGAGAGACAGGGGAAGAAGGGCTACACCTTC
>.|.|TRBV6-5|TRBJ1-2
CASSYSGSFYGYTF
TGTGCCAGCAGTTACTCGGGCAGCTTCTATGGCTACACCTTC
>.|once|TRBV4-1|TRBJ1-5
CASSQGDGGNQPQHF
TGCGCCAGCAGCCAAGGGGACGGAGGGAATCAGCCCCAGCATTTT
>.|.|TRBV6-1|TRBJ2-1
CASSGNDRSQTLSYNEQFF
TGTGCCAGCAGTGGTAACGACAGATCCCAAACCCTCTCCTACAATGAGCAGTTCTTC
>TRBD2|once|TRBV19|TRBJ2-1
CASSRGAGGTYNEQFF
TGTGCCAGTAGTCGGGGGGCGGGGGGAACCTACAATGAGCAGTTCTTC
>.|.|TRBV13|TRBJ1-3
CASSTATAHSGNTIYF
TGTGCCAGCAGCACAGCGACAGCCCACTCTGGAAACACCATATATTTT
>TRBD2|.|TRBV2|TRBJ2-7
CASSEAASGGAYEQYF
TGTGCCAGCAGTGAAGCGGCCAGCGGGGGTGCCTACGAGCAGTACTTC
>TRBD1|.|TRBV25-1|TRBJ1-4
CASSDRGSSEKLFF
TGTGCCAGCAGTGACAGGGGGAGTAGTGAAAAACTGTTTTTT
>.|.|TRBV25-1|TRBJ2-1
CASSVLRGGEQFF
TGTGCCAGCAGTGTCCTTAGGGGTGGTGAGCAGTTCTTC
>TRBD2|.|TRBV29-1|TRBJ2-5
CSVGGSGTNPQETQYF
TGCAGCGTTGGGGGTTCCGGGACTAACCCCCAAGAGACCCAGTACTTC
>.|.|TRBV2|TRBJ1-4
CASISQEKLFF
TGTGCCAGCATATCACAGGAAAAACTGTTTTTT
>TRBD2|few|TRBV4-2|TRBJ2-1
CASSLLGGSSGGGMYNEQFF
TGTGCCAGCAGCCTCCTGGGAGGGTCTAGCGGGGGGGGAATGTACAATGAGCAGTTCTTC